This TCR beta chain was sequenced during a study of T-cell reconstitution after alpha-beta-depleted transplantation in children. The CDR3 totals 15 residues. The V and J ends lost 0 bases and 0 bases respectively, with 9 bases between them. Germline CDR1 and CDR2: SGHKS and YYEKEE (reference sequence). Preparation of the TCRbeta library was carried out with unique molecular identifiers. MiXCR, run by TCRdb on the PCR reads, gives a single entry per CDR3 protein. The sample contains around 380,000 distinct CDR3 sequences, roughly a tenth of which appear only once. This clonotype appeared a few times. This rearrangement joins TRBV5-5 to TRBJ1-1; no clear D gene. The sequencing here drew on PBMCs from the stem cell graft donor, taken from the stem cell graft. This clonotype was sampled from a human donor who donated a stem cell graft to a child with acute myeloid leukemia. The CDR3 protein is CASSLGWTMNTEAFF. In nucleotides, the CDR3 is TGTGCCAGCAGCTTGGGATGGACTATGAACACTGAAGCTTTCTTT.